This T cell receptor (beta chain) was sequenced for a study of CD8+CD57+ T cells in acquired aplastic anemia. Whole-study results and caveats: The same twenty-nine CD8+ CDR3 sequences occurred in patients and in controls.

Note on this clonotype: Its antigen remains unidentified.

CDR1 is DFQATT, CDR2 SNEGSKA, per germline (reference sequence). The germline V and J ends were trimmed by 1 base and 8 bases, with 20 bases remaining between them. CDR3 length equals 16 residues. Researchers used genomic DNA as the template to profile TCR beta VDJ and CDR3. TCRdb reanalysed the reads using MiXCR and keeps one entry per CDR3 protein. This sample yields more than 150,000 distinct CDR3 sequences, of which around half are seen a single time; approximately 9.7% belongs to the top ten. CD8+CD57+ cell expansion had been shown by flow cytometry in patients chosen for sequencing. All patients had severe acquired aplastic anemia. At the time of blood sampling, patients had not yet received any therapy.

The chain employs TRBV20-1 and TRBJ2-2, with D perhaps TRBD2 (6 bases). The sequence derives from a human donor with aplastic anemia. Sequencing was performed on sorted CD4+, CD8+, or CD8+CD57+ T cells (not recorded which) from PBMCs. CDR3 bases: TGCAGTGCTAGAGCCCCGTATACGGGAGAAGCTGGGGAGCTGTTTTTT. Translated: CSARAPYTGEAGELFF.